What follows are 18 T cell receptor beta chains derived from one specimen sequenced in a study of cytomegalovirus exposure and HLA in healthy donors. Primers: 60 Vbeta forward and 13 Jbeta reverse. Here immunoSEQ multiplex PCR was the method, and the copy in TCRdb shows in-frame clones only, minus some. This table holds roughly 120,000 clones, approximately 81% found once. The sample was PBMCs. These receptors were collected from a woman aged 40 to 50 in good health and CMV-seronegative.

The chain is built from TRBV11-3 and TRBJ1-6, with TRBD1 matching over 9 bases. Germline CDR1 and CDR2: SGHNT and YENEEA. J was trimmed by 7 bases and V by 5 bases; bases with no gene match: 0. CDR3 length: 13 amino acids. CDR3 residues: CASSDRGNSPLHF. CDR3 bases: TGTGCCAGCAGCGACAGGGGGAATTCACCCCTCCACTTT.

The J gene is TRBJ1-1, the V gene TRBV9; 7 nucleotides align to TRBD1. The CDR3 runs to 15 residues. The V segment lost 0 bases and the J segment 1 base; nucleotides outside the gene matches: 3. CDR1 and CDR2 from the germline V gene are SGDLS and YYNGEE. CDR3 residues: CASSVVGTANTEAFF. The CDR3 nucleotides are TGTGCCAGCAGCGTAGTAGGGACAGCGAACACTGAAGCTTTCTTT.

This chain links TRBV30 with TRBJ1-2; D not resolved. V was shortened by 0 bases and J by 0 bases, with 8 bases between the two germline ends. Germline CDR1 GTSNPN, CDR2 SVGIG (reference sequence). This CDR3 spans 14 amino acids. CDR3 residues: CAWSVRETNYGYTF. The CDR3 DNA reads TGTGCCTGGAGTGTACGGGAAACTAACTATGGCTACACCTTC.

V and J are TRBV6-6 and TRBJ2-3; no firm D call. Germline CDR1 reads MNHNY; CDR2 reads SVGAGI (reference sequence). Trimming cost V 0 bases and J 2 bases, with 12 bases left between them. The CDR3 covers 16 residues. CDR3 bases: TGTGCCAGCAGTTACTCGGCAGGTCGGCACACAGATACGCAGTATTTT. Its translation: CASSYSAGRHTDTQYF.

This chain uses TRBV27 with TRBJ1-5, with D possibly TRBD1 on 6 matching bases. The V and J ends lost 3 bases and 4 bases respectively, with 13 bases between them. The length of the CDR3 is 15 residues. Germline V gene sequence: CDR1 MNHEY, CDR2 SMNVEV (reference sequence). The CDR3 DNA reads TGTGCCAGCAGTTTGATGGGGGCGCGGAATCAGCCCCAGCATTTT. Its translation is CASSLMGARNQPQHF.

The chain couples TRBV18 to TRBJ2-1; 8 bases fit TRBD1. The CDR3 covers 16 residues. Germline values: CDR1 KGHSH, CDR2 LQKENI. V was clipped by 0 bases and J by 9 bases; unmatched bases: 10. The chain's CDR3 is CASSPPGSDRVTEQFF. The CDR3 nucleotides are TGTGCCAGCTCACCACCGGGATCGGACAGGGTCACTGAGCAGTTCTTC.

J is TRBJ2-1 and V is TRBV7-3; 12 nucleotides match TRBD2. With V trimmed by 5 bases and J by 7 bases, 6 bases remained unmatched. Germline CDR1 and CDR2: SGHTA and FQGTGA. The CDR3 is 15 residues long. CDR3 coding DNA: TGTGCCAGCAGCCGTCTAGCGGGGGGGCCAAATGAGCAGTTCTTC. Protein sequence: CASSRLAGGPNEQFF.

The chain combines TRBV5-1 with TRBJ2-5; 9 bases map to TRBD2. This CDR3 contains 15 residues. CDR1 and CDR2 from the germline V gene are SGHRS and YFSETQ. The V gene end was trimmed by 0 bases and the J gene end by 2 bases; junction bases not matched to a gene: 2. DNA of the CDR3: TGCGCCAGCAGCTTGGATAGCGGGAGACAAGAGACCCAGTACTTC. This translates into CASSLDSGRQETQYF. The full variable domain, completed using reference TRBV5-1 and TRBJ2-5, is KAGVTQTPRYLIKTRGQQVTLSCSPISGHRSVSWYQQTPGQGLQFLFEYFSETQRNKGNFPGRFSGRQFSNSRSEMNVSTLELGDSALYLCASSLDSGRQETQYFGPGTRLLVL.

With regard to this clone: The junction shows a germline mismatch at one end, possibly a read error. V and J are TRBV7-9 and TRBJ1-2, with TRBD1 identical over 7 bases. The CDR3 is 14 amino acids. Germline V gene data show CDR1 as SEHNR and CDR2 as FQNEAQ (reference sequence). For the CDR3, the DNA is TGTTCCAGCAGCCAGTCGGGACAGCCCTATGGCTACACCTTC. This encodes CSSSQSGQPYGYTF.

This chain connects TRBV29-1 to TRBJ2-5; TRBD1 matches at 10 bases. The CDR3 runs 13 residues. V lost 4 bases to trimming and J lost 3 bases; unmatched junction nucleotides: 2. Per germline, CDR1 SQVTM and CDR2 ANQGSEA. The CDR3: CSVVGQGKETQYF. CDR3 DNA: TGCAGCGTTGTGGGACAGGGGAAAGAGACCCAGTACTTC.

V and J are TRBV28 and TRBJ2-7, with 7 bases aligning to TRBD1. V lost 8 bases and J lost 2; bases outside the gene matches: 6. The CDR3 loop spans 13 amino acids. In germline, CDR1 is MDHEN, CDR2 SYDVKM. For the CDR3, the DNA is TGTGCCAGCCGGATGACAGGGCCCTACGAGCAGTACTTC. Residues: CASRMTGPYEQYF.

This chain links TRBV7-9 with TRBJ2-7; TRBD1 aligns across 9 bases. Germline loops: CDR1 SEHNR, CDR2 FQNEAQ (reference sequence). The trim removed 0 bases at V and 0 bases at J, leaving 6 bases unmatched. This CDR3 is 17 amino acids long. In nucleotides, the CDR3 is TGTGCCAGCAGCTTAGCGCCGGGACAGGGCCGCTCCTACGAGCAGTACTTC. It translates to CASSLAPGQGRSYEQYF. The full variable domain, in which reference TRBV7-9 and TRBJ2-7 provide the parts outside the CDR3, is DTGVSQNPRHKITKRGQNVTFRCDPISEHNRLYWYRQTLGQGPEFLTYFQNEAQLEKSRLLSDRFSAERPKGSFSTLEIQRTEQGDSAMYLCASSLAPGQGRSYEQYFGPGTRLTVT.

V is TRBV6-5 and J is TRBJ1-3; TRBD1 might be the D (5 bases). The germline V and J ends were trimmed by 4 bases and 0 bases, with 13 bases remaining between them. The CDR3 sequence is 16 residues long. Germline CDR1 MNHEY, CDR2 SVGAGI. The CDR3 region is CASSFTRGGSGNTIYF. CDR3 DNA sequence: TGTGCCAGCAGTTTTACACGCGGGGGCTCTGGAAACACCATATATTTT.

This clone occurred a few times. V gene TRBV14 combines with J gene TRBJ1-2; D is perhaps TRBD1 (5 bases). CDR3 length: 13 amino acids. Between the trimmed V and J ends, which lost 1 base and 5 bases, there was a span of 8 bases. Looked up from germline, CDR1 is SGHDN and CDR2 is FVKESK. CDR3 nucleotides: TGTGCCAGCAGCCAAGGACGGGGGTATGGCTACACCTTC. It encodes CASSQGRGYGYTF.

This clone has just one count. The chain joins TRBV7-6 to TRBJ2-7; TRBD2 is a possible D gene (6 bases). The CDR3 is made up of 12 amino acids. CDR1 is SGHVS and CDR2 is FNYEAQ in the germline V gene. V lost 2 bases, J lost 6 bases, and 8 bases lay in between. In DNA, the CDR3 is TGTGCCAGCAGCTTACGGGGGTCCGAGCAGTACTTC. This encodes CASSLRGSEQYF. The complete variable domain, with remaining parts taken from reference TRBV7-6 and TRBJ2-7, reads GAGVSQSPRYKVTKRGQDVALRCDPISGHVSLYWYRQALGQGPEFLTYFNYEAQQDKSGLPNDRFSAERPEGSISTLTIQRTEQRDSAMYRCASSLRGSEQYFGPGTRLTVT.

This CDR3 reads CASSYREAGNTIYF. Here the CDR3 DNA reads TGTGCCAGCAGTTACAGGGAGGCTGGAAACACCATATATTTT. This rearrangement joins TRBV6-5 to TRBJ1-3; D is uncertain. The germline V gene encodes CDR1 MNHEY and CDR2 SVGAGI. The CDR3 covers 14 residues. The V gene lost 2 bases and the J gene lost 2 bases, with 7 bases spanning the gap.

This clone was observed at least ten times. The chain employs TRBV7-6 and TRBJ2-7; TRBD2 might be the D (6 bases). This CDR3 has 12 residues. V was trimmed by 5 bases and J by 3 bases, leaving 8 bases between them. Germline V CDR1 and CDR2: SGHVS, FNYEAQ. For the CDR3, the DNA is TGTGCCAGCAGCCCCGGGGGCTACGAGCAGTACTTC. Translating it yields CASSPGGYEQYF. The whole variable domain, remainder taken from reference TRBV7-6 and TRBJ2-7, is GAGVSQSPRYKVTKRGQDVALRCDPISGHVSLYWYRQALGQGPEFLTYFNYEAQQDKSGLPNDRFSAERPEGSISTLTIQRTEQRDSAMYRCASSPGGYEQYFGPGTRLTVT.

This sequence joins TRBV5-1 and TRBJ2-5; 9 nucleotides match TRBD2. Trimming cost V 7 bases and J 4 bases; bases outside gene matches: 20. The CDR3 loop spans 18 amino acids. CDR1 and CDR2 from the germline V gene are SGHRS and YFSETQ. In DNA form, the CDR3 reads TGCGCCAGCGCCGAAGTCCCATTTGGCGGGAGGGAGGCAGAGACCCAGTACTTC. Translating it yields CASAEVPFGGREAETQYF.